The rows below give T cell receptor beta chains drawn from one sample of a study of cytomegalovirus exposure and HLA in healthy donors. Assay: immunoSEQ multiplex PCR; the TCRdb copy retains only in-frame clones and omits some. The sample has 130,000 or so clones; over 60% are singletons. The sequenced sample consisted of PBMCs. These receptor sequences come from a woman aged 55-70 years in good health and CMV-seronegative. Each CDR3 is given with its conserved first and last residue. The D gene is left open where the match is weak. A row's size may be missing; if present it is once, few, many or a size class.

abundance: NA; j_gene: TRBJ1-1; v_gene: TRBV4-3; d_gene: NA; CDR3aa: CASSQDQRGWTEAFF; CDR3nt: TGCGCCAGCAGCCAAGATCAACGGGGGTGGACTGAAGCTTTCTTT
abundance: NA; j_gene: TRBJ2-1; v_gene: TRBV6-6; d_gene: TRBD2; CDR3aa: CASSRLAGGGEQFF; CDR3nt: TGTGCCAGCAGCCGACTAGCGGGAGGGGGTGAGCAGTTCTTC
abundance: NA; j_gene: TRBJ2-1; v_gene: TRBV29-1; d_gene: NA; CDR3aa: CSVETGSYNEQFF; CDR3nt: TGCAGCGTTGAAACTGGCTCCTACAATGAGCAGTTCTTC
abundance: NA; j_gene: TRBJ1-2; v_gene: TRBV5-4; d_gene: TRBD1; CDR3aa: CASSLRDRGLDGYTF; CDR3nt: TGTGCCAGCAGCCTCCGGGACAGGGGGCTCGATGGCTACACCTTC
abundance: NA; j_gene: TRBJ1-1; v_gene: TRBV6-1; d_gene: NA; CDR3aa: CASRTVNTEAFF; CDR3nt: TGTGCCAGTCGGACAGTTAACACTGAAGCTTTCTTT
abundance: NA; j_gene: TRBJ1-2; v_gene: TRBV7-9; d_gene: TRBD1; CDR3aa: CASSSGGQGHGYTF; CDR3nt: TGTGCCAGCAGCTCGGGGGGACAGGGGCATGGCTACACCTTC
abundance: NA; j_gene: TRBJ2-7; v_gene: TRBV6-6; d_gene: TRBD2; CDR3aa: CASSSRGGLSYEQYF; CDR3nt: TGTGCCAGCAGTTCCCGCGGGGGGCTCTCCTACGAGCAGTACTTC
abundance: few; j_gene: TRBJ2-7; v_gene: TRBV4-2; d_gene: NA; CDR3aa: CASSQDLAGGYEQYF; CDR3nt: TGTGCCAGCAGCCAAGATTTGGCAGGGGGGTACGAGCAGTACTTC
abundance: once; j_gene: TRBJ1-1; v_gene: TRBV5-1; d_gene: TRBD1; CDR3aa: CASRMAPQGVNTEAFF; CDR3nt: TGCGCCAGCCGCATGGCACCACAGGGGGTGAACACTGAAGCTTTCTTT
abundance: NA; j_gene: TRBJ2-2; v_gene: TRBV6-5; d_gene: NA; CDR3aa: CASSGLVSGELFF; CDR3nt: TGTGCCAGCAGTGGACTCGTCTCCGGGGAGCTGTTTTTT
abundance: NA; j_gene: TRBJ2-7; v_gene: TRBV15; d_gene: NA; CDR3aa: CATSRDRGGEQYF; CDR3nt: TGTGCCACCAGCAGAGATCGGGGAGGCGAGCAGTACTTC
abundance: NA; j_gene: TRBJ1-2; v_gene: TRBV15; d_gene: TRBD1; CDR3aa: CATSRDFGQPNRGSYGYTF; CDR3nt: TGTGCCACCAGCAGAGATTTTGGGCAACCAAACAGGGGTTCCTATGGCTACACCTTC
abundance: NA; j_gene: TRBJ2-1; v_gene: TRBV6-5; d_gene: NA; CDR3aa: CASSRRDSSYNEQFF; CDR3nt: TGTGCCAGCAGTAGGAGGGACAGCTCCTACAATGAGCAGTTCTTC
abundance: NA; j_gene: TRBJ2-2; v_gene: TRBV10-3; d_gene: NA; CDR3aa: CAIRGGPPTGELFF; CDR3nt: TGTGCCATTCGGGGAGGTCCGCCAACCGGGGAGCTGTTTTTT
abundance: NA; j_gene: TRBJ2-2; v_gene: TRBV5-1; d_gene: TRBD2; CDR3aa: CASRTSGGLSGELFF; CDR3nt: TGCGCCAGCAGAACTAGCGGGGGGCTAAGCGGGGAGCTGTTTTTT
abundance: few; j_gene: TRBJ1-5; v_gene: TRBV28; d_gene: NA; CDR3aa: CASSLIDLLNQPQHF; CDR3nt: TGTGCCAGCAGTTTAATCGACTTACTCAATCAGCCCCAGCATTTT
abundance: once; j_gene: TRBJ2-1; v_gene: TRBV5-1; d_gene: TRBD2; CDR3aa: CASSPGLAISGNEQFF; CDR3nt: TGCGCCAGCAGCCCGGGACTAGCGATCTCAGGGAATGAGCAGTTCTTC
abundance: once; j_gene: TRBJ1-5; v_gene: TRBV19; d_gene: NA; CDR3aa: CASMDGVRGNQPQHF; CDR3nt: TGTGCCAGTATGGACGGGGTCCGGGGCAATCAGCCCCAGCATTTT
abundance: once; j_gene: TRBJ2-5; v_gene: TRBV7-2; d_gene: TRBD2; CDR3aa: CASSFMGGSETQYF; CDR3nt: TGTGCCAGCAGCTTCATGGGAGGGTCAGAGACCCAGTACTTC
abundance: NA; j_gene: TRBJ2-5; v_gene: TRBV7-8; d_gene: NA; CDR3aa: CASSSWGQGQETQYF; CDR3nt: TGTGCCAGCAGCTCATGGGGGCAGGGCCAAGAGACCCAGTACTTC
abundance: NA; j_gene: TRBJ2-3; v_gene: TRBV25-1; d_gene: NA; CDR3aa: CASSESPHLVSNTQYF; CDR3nt: TGTGCCAGCAGTGAATCCCCCCACTTGGTTTCAAATACGCAGTATTTT
abundance: few; j_gene: TRBJ2-3; v_gene: TRBV12-1; d_gene: NA; CDR3aa: CASSRKTSGGNSTDTQYF; CDR3nt: TGTGCCAGCAGCCGAAAGACTAGCGGGGGGAATAGCACAGATACGCAGTATTTT
abundance: NA; j_gene: TRBJ1-2; v_gene: TRBV2; d_gene: NA; CDR3aa: CASSSNGWSYGYTF; CDR3nt: TGTGCCAGCAGTTCGAATGGTTGGAGCTATGGCTACACCTTC
abundance: NA; j_gene: TRBJ1-2; v_gene: TRBV5-1; d_gene: NA; CDR3aa: CASSLDRGYGYTF; CDR3nt: TGCGCCAGCAGCTTGGATCGGGGGTATGGCTACACCTTC
abundance: NA; j_gene: TRBJ1-3; v_gene: TRBV5-1; d_gene: NA; CDR3aa: CASSLGQGNTIYF; CDR3nt: TGCGCCAGCAGCTTGGGACAGGGAAACACCATATATTTT
abundance: NA; j_gene: TRBJ2-7; v_gene: TRBV7-9; d_gene: NA; CDR3aa: CASSFGGVSEQYF; CDR3nt: TGTGCCAGCAGCTTCGGGGGAGTAAGCGAGCAGTACTTC
abundance: NA; j_gene: TRBJ2-5; v_gene: TRBV9; d_gene: TRBD1; CDR3aa: CASSVARTGGIETQYF; CDR3nt: TGTGCCAGCAGCGTAGCTAGGACAGGGGGCATCGAGACCCAGTACTTC
abundance: NA; j_gene: TRBJ1-1; v_gene: TRBV19; d_gene: NA; CDR3aa: CASSIQSEAFF; CDR3nt: TGTGCCAGTAGCATTCAGTCTGAAGCTTTCTTT
abundance: NA; j_gene: TRBJ2-5; v_gene: TRBV28; d_gene: TRBD1; CDR3aa: CASSFSGGRETQYF; CDR3nt: TGTGCCAGCAGTTTCTCAGGGGGCCGAGAGACCCAGTACTTC
abundance: NA; j_gene: TRBJ1-5; v_gene: TRBV19; d_gene: NA; CDR3aa: CASSRGGSSYSNQPQHF; CDR3nt: TGTGCCAGTAGTAGAGGAGGCAGCTCATATAGCAATCAGCCCCAGCATTTT
abundance: NA; j_gene: TRBJ2-1; v_gene: TRBV9; d_gene: TRBD2; CDR3aa: CASSVGTSGGGNEQFF; CDR3nt: TGTGCCAGCAGCGTAGGAACTAGCGGGGGGGGTAATGAGCAGTTCTTC
abundance: NA; j_gene: TRBJ1-2; v_gene: TRBV25-1; d_gene: TRBD1; CDR3aa: CASSELTGFGYTF; CDR3nt: TGTGCCAGCAGTGAATTGACAGGGTTTGGCTACACCTTC
abundance: NA; j_gene: TRBJ2-1; v_gene: TRBV2; d_gene: TRBD1; CDR3aa: CASTGGTGHLGPQFF; CDR3nt: TGTGCCAGCACCGGAGGGACAGGGCATTTAGGTCCGCAGTTCTTC